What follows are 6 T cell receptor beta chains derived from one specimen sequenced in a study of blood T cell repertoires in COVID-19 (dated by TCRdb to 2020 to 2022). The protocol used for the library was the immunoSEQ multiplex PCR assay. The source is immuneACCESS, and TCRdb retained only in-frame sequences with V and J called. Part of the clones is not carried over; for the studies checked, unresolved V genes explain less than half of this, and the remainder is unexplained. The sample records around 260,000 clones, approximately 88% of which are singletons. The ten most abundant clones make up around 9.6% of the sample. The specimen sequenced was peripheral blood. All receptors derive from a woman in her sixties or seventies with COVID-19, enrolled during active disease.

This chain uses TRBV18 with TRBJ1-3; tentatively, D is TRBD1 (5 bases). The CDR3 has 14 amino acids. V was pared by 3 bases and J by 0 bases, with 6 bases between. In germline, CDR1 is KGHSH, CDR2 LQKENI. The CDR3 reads CASSPTVSGNTIYF. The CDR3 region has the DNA TGTGCCAGCTCACCGACAGTCTCTGGAAACACCATATATTTT.

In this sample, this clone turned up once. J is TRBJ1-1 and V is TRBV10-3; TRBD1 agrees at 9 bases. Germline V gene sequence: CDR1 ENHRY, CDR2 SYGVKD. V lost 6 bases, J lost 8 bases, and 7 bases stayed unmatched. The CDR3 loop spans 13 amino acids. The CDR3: CAIRSDRGREAFF. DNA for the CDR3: TGTGCCATCAGATCGGACAGGGGAAGGGAAGCTTTCTTT.

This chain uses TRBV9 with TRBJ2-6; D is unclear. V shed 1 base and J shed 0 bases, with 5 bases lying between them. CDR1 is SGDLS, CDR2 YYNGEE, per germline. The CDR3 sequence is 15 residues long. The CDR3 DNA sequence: TGTGCCAGCAGCGTACTCGGCTCTGGGGCCAACGTCCTGACTTTC. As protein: CASSVLGSGANVLTF.

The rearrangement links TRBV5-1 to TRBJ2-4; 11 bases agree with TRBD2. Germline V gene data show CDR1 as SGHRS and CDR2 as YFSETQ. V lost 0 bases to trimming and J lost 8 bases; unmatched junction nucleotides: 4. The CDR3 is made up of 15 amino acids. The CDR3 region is CASSLATSGTDIQYF. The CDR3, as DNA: TGCGCCAGCAGCTTGGCGACTAGCGGGACTGACATTCAGTACTTC.

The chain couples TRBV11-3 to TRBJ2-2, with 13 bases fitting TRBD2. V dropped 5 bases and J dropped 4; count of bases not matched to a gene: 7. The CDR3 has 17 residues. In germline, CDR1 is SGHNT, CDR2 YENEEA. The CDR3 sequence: CASSPGLAGDRTGELFF. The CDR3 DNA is TGTGCCAGCAGCCCTGGACTAGCGGGAGACCGCACCGGGGAGCTGTTTTTT. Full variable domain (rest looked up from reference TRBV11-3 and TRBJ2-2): EAGVVQSPRYKIIEKKQPVAFWCNPISGHNTLYWYLQNLGQGPELLIRYENEEAVDDSQLPKDRFSAERLKGVDSTLKIQPAELGDSAVYLCASSPGLAGDRTGELFFGEGSRLTVL.

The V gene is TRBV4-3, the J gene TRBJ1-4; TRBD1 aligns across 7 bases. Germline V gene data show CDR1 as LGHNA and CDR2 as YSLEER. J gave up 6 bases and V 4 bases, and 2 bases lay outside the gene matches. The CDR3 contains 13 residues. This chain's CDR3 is CASSRDRDEKLFF. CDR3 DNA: TGCGCCAGCAGCCGCGACAGGGATGAAAAACTGTTTTTT.